This paragraph covers one T cell receptor (beta chain) sequence. Antigen specificity is unknown. The repertoire was sequenced with immunoSEQ multiplex PCR; TCRdb's copy has only in-frame clones and lacks some. In the table there are approximately 210,000 clones, just over 90% of which are singletons. The sample originates from a study of T cell responses to AZD1222 COVID-19 vaccine. Overall study findings and caveats: Elevations in Spike-specific TCR breadth and depth followed administration of two AZD1222 doses. White British donors predominated, females outnumbered males, and clonal diversity was possibly underestimated.

Germline-derived CDR1 and CDR2 are LGHDT and YNNKEL (reference sequence). The CDR3 is made up of 13 amino acids. The ends were cut back, 7 bases at V and 5 bases at J, with 14 bases in the middle. It was second doses at about 4 or about 12 weeks that were pooled. The TCR comes from an adult who received the AZD1222 COVID-19 vaccine. The genes are TRBV3-1 (or the pseudogene TRBV3-2) and TRBJ2-5, with D hard to call. Source: peripheral blood, taken 28 days after the second AZD1222 dose. DNA for the CDR3: TGTGCCAGCACTCCGCAGGCAAGGGAGACCCAGTACTTC. Translating it yields CASTPQARETQYF.